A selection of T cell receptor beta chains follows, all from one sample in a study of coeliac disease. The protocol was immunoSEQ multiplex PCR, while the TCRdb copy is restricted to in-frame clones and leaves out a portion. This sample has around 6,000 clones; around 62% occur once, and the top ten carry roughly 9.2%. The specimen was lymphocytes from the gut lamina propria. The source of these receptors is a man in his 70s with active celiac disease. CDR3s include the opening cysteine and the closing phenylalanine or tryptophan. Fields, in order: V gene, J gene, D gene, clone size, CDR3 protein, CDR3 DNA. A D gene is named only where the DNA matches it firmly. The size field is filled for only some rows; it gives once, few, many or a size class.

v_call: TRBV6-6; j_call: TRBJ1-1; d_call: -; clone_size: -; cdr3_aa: CASRNGGVNTEAFF; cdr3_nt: TGTGCCAGCAGAAACGGAGGGGTGAACACTGAAGCTTTCTTT
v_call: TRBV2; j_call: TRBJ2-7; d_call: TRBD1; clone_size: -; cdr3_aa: CASRRDRAYEQYF; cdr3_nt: TGTGCCAGCAGAAGGGACAGGGCCTACGAGCAGTACTTC
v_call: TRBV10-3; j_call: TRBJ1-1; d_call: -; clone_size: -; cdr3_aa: CAISRELHTEAFF; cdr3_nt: TGTGCCATCAGTCGGGAGTTGCACACTGAAGCTTTCTTT
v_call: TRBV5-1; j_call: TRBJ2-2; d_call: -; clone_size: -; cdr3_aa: CASSFGGSNTGELFF; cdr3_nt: TGCGCCAGCAGCTTTGGGGGGTCGAACACCGGGGAGCTGTTTTTT
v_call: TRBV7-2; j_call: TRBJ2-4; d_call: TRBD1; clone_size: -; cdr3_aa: CASSMTGPPEEVQYF; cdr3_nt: TGTGCCAGCAGCATGACAGGGCCCCCTGAGGAGGTTCAGTACTTC
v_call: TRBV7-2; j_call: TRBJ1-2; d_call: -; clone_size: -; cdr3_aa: CASSSAGESGYTF; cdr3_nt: TGTGCCAGCAGTTCGGCAGGGGAATCTGGCTACACCTTC
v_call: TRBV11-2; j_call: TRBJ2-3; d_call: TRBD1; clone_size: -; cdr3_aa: CASSNTDRAGTDTQYF; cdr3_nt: TGTGCCAGTTCTAACACAGACAGGGCTGGCACAGATACGCAGTATTTT
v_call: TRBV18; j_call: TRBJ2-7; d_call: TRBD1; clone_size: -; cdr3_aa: CASSPDRAPTEQYF; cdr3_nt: TGTGCCAGCTCGCCGGACAGGGCTCCTACTGAGCAGTACTTC
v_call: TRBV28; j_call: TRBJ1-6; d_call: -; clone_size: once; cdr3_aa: CASIRSSYNSPLHF; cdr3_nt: TGTGCCAGCATTCGGAGCTCCTATAATTCACCCCTCCACTTT
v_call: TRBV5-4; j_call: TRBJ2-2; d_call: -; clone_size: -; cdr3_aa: CASSWDKNTGELFF; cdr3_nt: TGTGCCAGCAGCTGGGACAAGAACACCGGGGAGCTGTTTTTT
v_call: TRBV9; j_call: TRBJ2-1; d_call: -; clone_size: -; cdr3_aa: CASSVGPQVRGYNEQFF; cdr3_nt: TGTGCCAGCAGCGTAGGTCCGCAGGTCCGTGGCTACAATGAGCAGTTCTTC
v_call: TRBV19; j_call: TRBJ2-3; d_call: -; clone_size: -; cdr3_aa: CASSLNRVGAPTDTQYF; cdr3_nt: TGTGCCAGTAGTCTTAACAGAGTTGGGGCCCCCACAGATACGCAGTATTTT
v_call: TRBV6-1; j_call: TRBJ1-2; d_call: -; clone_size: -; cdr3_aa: CASSEELSGYGYTF; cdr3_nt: TGTGCCAGCAGTGAAGAATTATCCGGCTATGGCTACACCTTC
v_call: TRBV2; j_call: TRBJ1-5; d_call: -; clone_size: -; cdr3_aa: CASTAGSGVGPQHF; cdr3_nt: TGTGCCAGCACCGCGGGGAGTGGGGTGGGGCCCCAGCATTTT